These 5 T cell receptor beta chains originate from one sample sequenced in a study of T cells in Graves' hyperthyroidism and ophthalmopathy. The CDR3 regions of TCR beta were amplified from RNA transcripts. During a first-round RT-PCR of the TCR CDR3, the HTBI primer set was used. TCRdb processed the multiplex PCR reads anew with MiXCR; each CDR3 protein has one entry. The sample shows fewer than 650,000 distinct CDR3 sequences, less than 15% of them seen only once. The sample taken for sequencing was blood. These TCRs come from a woman aged 40 to 50 with Graves' hyperthyroidism.

This clonotype was seen more than once but under ten times. The rearrangement joins TRBV4-1 to TRBJ1-1, with D uncertain. Looked up from germline, CDR1 is MGHRA and CDR2 is YSYEKL. V was cut by 1 base and J by 3 bases, with 12 bases left in between. This CDR3 is built from 15 residues. CDR3 in amino acids: CASSQVLAGDTEAFF. As DNA, the CDR3 is TGCGCCAGCAGCCAAGTATTGGCAGGCGACACTGAAGCTTTCTTT.

This clonotype was counted at least ten times. The V and J genes are TRBV5-5 and TRBJ2-7; 7 bases agree with TRBD1. This CDR3 has 15 residues. Germline V lookup: CDR1 SGHKS, CDR2 YYEKEE (reference sequence). With V trimmed by 0 bases and J by 6 bases, 9 bases remained unmatched. The CDR3 is CASSLASDRVSEQYF. CDR3 coding DNA: TGTGCCAGCAGCTTGGCCAGTGACAGGGTTAGCGAGCAGTACTTC.

In its sample, this clonotype was seen many times. The chain carries TRBV30 and TRBJ1-5; perhaps TRBD1 as D (5 bases). V was trimmed by 0 bases and J by 4 bases, leaving 10 bases between them. Looked up from germline, CDR1 is GTSNPN and CDR2 is SVGIG (reference sequence). This CDR3 is built from 14 residues. CDR3 nucleotides: TGTGCCTGGAGTGTGAGGGGCCTAAATCAGCCCCAGCATTTT. Translating gives CAWSVRGLNQPQHF.

In this sample, this clonotype turned up many times. The chain carries TRBV7-9 and TRBJ2-1, with 8 nucleotides matching TRBD2. The CDR3 loop spans 13 amino acids. After removal of 7 bases from V and 8 bases from J, the junction contained 7 bases not matched to a gene. The germline V gene has CDR1 SEHNR and CDR2 FQNEAQ (reference sequence). The CDR3 nucleotides read TGTGCCAGCACGAAAGCGGGGGTGGATGAGCAGTTCTTC. Protein product: CASTKAGVDEQFF.

This clonotype appeared many times. The chain has TRBV11-2 and TRBJ2-7; D not certain. The V end lost 1 base, the J end lost 6 bases, and 10 bases lay between the germline ends. The CDR3 covers 13 residues. Germline CDR1 SGHAT, CDR2 FQNNGV. CDR3 DNA: TGTGCCAGCAGCTTAGGGGCAGTCGGCGAGCAGTACTTC. Protein: CASSLGAVGEQYF.